Detailed here is one T cell receptor beta chain. This entry comes from a study of blood T cell repertoires in COVID-19. Overall study: T cells, B-cell-depleted T cells, or PBMCs provided the cDNA or gDNA that served as material.

Germline CDR1 is SEHNR and CDR2 is FQNEAQ (reference sequence). The CDR3 sequence is 13 residues long. Germline trimming cut 2 bases from V and 11 bases from J; bases unmatched to any gene: 6. Participants spanned ages about 18 to 89 years and resided in roughly 22 US areas. This table comes from immunoSEQ multiplex PCR, and its TCRdb copy is limited to in-frame clones, with some not included. The sample yields some 110,000 clones, over 80% seen once. V and J are TRBV7-9 and TRBJ2-1, with TRBD2 matching 7 bases. The TCR comes from a young woman who had recovered from COVID-19. The sample consisted of PBMCs or T cells enriched from blood (not recorded which). CDR3 nucleotides: TGTGCCAGCAGCTTATCTAGCGGAGTAAAGCAGTTCTTC. Its protein is CASSLSSGVKQFF.